The 20 T cell receptor beta chains presented below share a single source sample, sequenced in a study of neoadjuvant nivolumab and ipilimumab in lung cancer. Sequencing was performed with immunoSEQ multiplex PCR; in TCRdb, only in-frame clones are kept and a portion is missing. The sample shows approximately 4,000 clones, roughly 80% of them seen only once. The sequences come from adjacent normal lung tissue, collected after neoadjuvant nivolumab, alone or with ipilimumab, at or shortly before surgery. All receptors derive from an adult with non-small cell lung cancer.

The rearrangement joins TRBV18 to TRBJ1-1; no firm D call. The CDR3 has 13 residues. Germline CDR1 and CDR2: KGHSH and LQKENI. V was clipped by 3 bases and J by 4 bases, with 9 bases between them. CDR3 sequence reads: CASSPDVGTEAFF. The CDR3, as DNA: TGTGCCAGCTCACCCGACGTTGGCACTGAAGCTTTCTTT. The full variable domain, with the rest looked up from reference TRBV18 and TRBJ1-1, is NAGVMQNPRHLVRRRGQEARLRCSPMKGHSHVYWYRQLPEEGLKFMVYLQKENIIDESGMPKERFSAEFPKEGPSILRIQQVVRGDSAAYFCASSPDVGTEAFFGQGTRLTVV.

The CDR3 here is CASNQRGTINYGYTF. CDR3 sequence (DNA): TGTGCCAGCAACCAACGAGGGACCATAAACTATGGCTACACCTTC. V and J are TRBV5-8 and TRBJ1-2; a weak D match, TRBD1 (5 bases). This CDR3 has 15 residues. Trimming cost V 6 bases and J 2 bases, with 17 bases left between them. Looked up from germline, CDR1 is SGHTS and CDR2 is YDEGEE.

This chain joins TRBV2 and TRBJ1-5; 7 nucleotides agree with TRBD1. Germline loops: CDR1 SNHLY, CDR2 FYNNEI. V dropped 3 bases and J dropped 4; count of bases not matched to a gene: 6. This CDR3 is 15 amino acids long. The CDR3 spells CASSDQGQINQPQHF. Written as DNA, the CDR3 is TGTGCCAGCAGTGATCAGGGACAGATTAATCAGCCCCAGCATTTT. The entire variable domain, with the rest obtained from reference TRBV2 and TRBJ1-5, is as follows: EPEVTQTPSHQVTQMGQEVILRCVPISNHLYFYWYRQILGQKVEFLVSFYNNEISEKSEIFDDQFSVERPDGSNFTLKIRSTKLEDSAMYFCASSDQGQINQPQHFGDGTRLSIL.

J is TRBJ1-2 and V is TRBV11-2; D perhaps matches TRBD1 (5 bases). Germline V lookup: CDR1 SGHAT, CDR2 FQNNGV. The CDR3 length is 12 residues. V was cut by 1 base and J by 6 bases, with 6 bases left in between. CDR3 nucleotides: TGTGCCAGCAGCTTAGCGACAGATGGCTACACCTTC. It is translated as CASSLATDGYTF.

The chain uses TRBV9 and TRBJ2-7, with a weak D call TRBD2 (6 bases). Germline CDR1 and CDR2: SGDLS and YYNGEE. V was shortened by 8 bases and J by 2 bases, with 14 bases between the two germline ends. CDR3 length: 13 residues. CDR3 residues: CASQAGTPYEQYF. The CDR3 DNA follows: TGTGCCAGTCAGGCCGGGACTCCCTACGAGCAGTACTTC.

The chain joins TRBV18 to TRBJ2-1; D could derive from TRBD1 or TRBD2 (6 bases each). Germline V gives CDR1 KGHSH, CDR2 LQKENI. The germline V and J ends were trimmed by 3 bases and 8 bases, with 8 bases remaining between them. This CDR3 has 12 residues. CDR3 residues: CASSPRGDEQFF. CDR3 DNA sequence: TGTGCCAGCTCACCTAGGGGGGATGAGCAGTTCTTC.

This clone has just a few counts. The rearrangement links TRBV15 to TRBJ1-2; D is unclear. Germline CDR1 reads LNHNV; CDR2 reads YYDKDF (reference sequence). Trimming cost V 0 bases and J 8 bases, with 16 bases left between them. This CDR3 is built from 15 residues. The CDR3 here is CATSRDLLNREGYTF. The CDR3 DNA reads as TGTGCCACCAGCAGAGATTTACTCAATAGAGAGGGCTACACCTTC. The full variable domain, rest sourced from reference TRBV15 and TRBJ1-2, is DAMVIQNPRYQVTQFGKPVTLSCSQTLNHNVMYWYQQKSSQAPKLLFHYYDKDFNNEADTPDNFQSRRPNTSFCFLDIRSPGLGDTAMYLCATSRDLLNREGYTFGSGTRLTVV.

This clone was seen once. The chain uses TRBV5-6 and TRBJ1-2; no clear D gene. The V end was cut by 1 base, the J end by 5 bases, with 9 bases between. The CDR3 totals 13 residues. CDR1 is SGHDT and CDR2 is YYEEEE in the germline V gene. As DNA, the CDR3 is TGTGCCAGCAGCTTGATGGCAGTATATGGCTACACCTTC. It translates to CASSLMAVYGYTF.

This chain uses TRBV6-5 with TRBJ2-1; the match to TRBD2 covers 13 bases. Unmatched junction bases numbered 4, after V lost 6 bases and J lost 8 bases. Germline assignment: CDR1 MNHEY and CDR2 SVGAGI. The CDR3 contains 14 residues. DNA for the CDR3: TGTGCCAGCAGACTAGCGGGGGGGCCTCATGAGCAGTTCTTC. Protein sequence: CASRLAGGPHEQFF.

This clone was seen only once. In DNA form, the CDR3 reads TGTGCCAGCAGTCTAGGGGCGGCGTTACGGGGCTACACCTTC. Amino acids: CASSLGAALRGYTF. The V call is TRBV28, the J call TRBJ1-2; tentative D call: TRBD1 (5 bases). The CDR3 totals 14 residues. Germline assignment: CDR1 MDHEN and CDR2 SYDVKM. Deletions cut 5 bases from V and 8 bases from J, with 18 bases between.

The gene calls are TRBV10-3 and TRBJ2-1; D perhaps matches TRBD1 (5 bases). Germline V lookup: CDR1 ENHRY, CDR2 SYGVKD. The CDR3 is 16 amino acids. The V and J ends lost 0 bases and 0 bases respectively, with 9 bases between them. The CDR3, as DNA: TGTGCCATCAGTGAGTCCAGACAGAGCTCCTACAATGAGCAGTTCTTC. This translates into CAISESRQSSYNEQFF.

The rearrangement uses TRBV5-1 and TRBJ1-1; a weak D match, TRBD1 (5 bases). V was clipped by 0 bases and J by 4 bases, with 10 bases between them. CDR1 is SGHRS and CDR2 is YFSETQ in the germline V gene. The CDR3 is 14 amino acids. CDR3 in amino acids: CASSLEGAATEAFF. The DNA of the CDR3 is TGCGCCAGCAGCTTGGAAGGGGCCGCCACTGAAGCTTTCTTT.

V is TRBV5-1 and J is TRBJ2-7, with 10 positions matching TRBD1. Germline V CDR1 and CDR2: SGHRS, YFSETQ. V dropped 0 bases and J dropped 4; count of bases not matched to a gene: 4. This CDR3 is 15 amino acids long. CDR3 loop: CASSLGTGGWYEQYV. CDR3 DNA sequence: TGCGCCAGCAGCTTGGGGACAGGGGGTTGGTACGAGCAGTACGTC.

V usage is TRBV6-1 and J usage is TRBJ1-5; no clear D. The CDR3 loop spans 13 amino acids. Trimming removed 4 bases at V and 3 bases at J, with 7 bases between. Looked up from germline, CDR1 is MNHNS and CDR2 is SASEGT. CDR3 protein: CASSVNTNQPQHF. In DNA, the CDR3 is TGTGCCAGCAGTGTTAACACCAATCAGCCCCAGCATTTT.

V usage is TRBV6-6 and J usage is TRBJ2-1, with D perhaps TRBD1 or TRBD2 (6 bases each). Per germline, CDR1 MNHNY and CDR2 SVGAGI (reference sequence). The CDR3 length is 16 residues. V was trimmed by 2 bases and J by 5 bases, leaving 16 bases between them. The CDR3 DNA is TGTGCCAGCAGTTACCTTCCGGGGGCGAGTAACAATGAGCAGTTCTTC. The encoded protein is CASSYLPGASNNEQFF.

This clone was seen only a few times. The J gene is TRBJ1-6, the V gene TRBV4-3; possible D gene TRBD1, 5 bases. From germline, CDR1 is LGHNA and CDR2 YSLEER. The CDR3 length is 17 residues. V was clipped by 0 bases and J by 10 bases, with 19 bases between them. The CDR3 region has the DNA TGCGCCAGCAGCCAAGACCACCGGGGGGGGTCGGGATCACCCCTCCACTTT. This sequence encodes CASSQDHRGGSGSPLHF.

The genes are TRBV6-1 and TRBJ2-2, with 9 nucleotides matching TRBD1. Germline CDR1 is MNHNS and CDR2 is SASEGT. CDR3 length equals 16 residues. V trimming: 3 bases; J trimming: 6 bases; junction bases outside the gene matches: 8. The CDR3 DNA is TGTGCCAGCAGTGATAGTCACAGGGGGCTTCCCGGGGAGCTGTTTTTT. The encoded protein is CASSDSHRGLPGELFF.

This clone occurred once. V is TRBV11-2 and J is TRBJ1-4; D unresolved. Germline CDR1 SGHAT, CDR2 FQNNGV. V was clipped by 5 bases and J by 4 bases, with 8 bases between them. The CDR3 runs 13 residues. Here the CDR3 reads CASSLLRNEKLFF. Written as DNA, the CDR3 is TGTGCCAGCAGCCTTCTTCGTAATGAAAAACTGTTTTTT.

This chain joins TRBV2 and TRBJ1-6, with 7 bases identical to TRBD1. The CDR3 sequence is 15 residues long. Germline V gene lookup returns CDR1 SNHLY and CDR2 FYNNEI. The V segment lost 8 bases and the J segment 7 bases; nucleotides outside the gene matches: 11. CDR3 protein: CASVRGSENNSPLHF. The DNA of the CDR3 is TGTGCCAGCGTCAGGGGGAGCGAAAACAATTCACCCCTCCACTTT.

Turning to this clone: The same CDR3 is also encoded by other DNA sequences in this sample. The chain uses TRBV18 and TRBJ1-3; 8 nucleotides match TRBD1. CDR3 length: 14 residues. J lost 4 bases, V lost 3 bases, and 2 bases had no gene match. The germline V gene has CDR1 KGHSH and CDR2 LQKENI. The CDR3 DNA sequence: TGTGCCAGCTCACCCGGACAGGGCGGAAACACCATATATTTT. Translating it yields CASSPGQGGNTIYF.